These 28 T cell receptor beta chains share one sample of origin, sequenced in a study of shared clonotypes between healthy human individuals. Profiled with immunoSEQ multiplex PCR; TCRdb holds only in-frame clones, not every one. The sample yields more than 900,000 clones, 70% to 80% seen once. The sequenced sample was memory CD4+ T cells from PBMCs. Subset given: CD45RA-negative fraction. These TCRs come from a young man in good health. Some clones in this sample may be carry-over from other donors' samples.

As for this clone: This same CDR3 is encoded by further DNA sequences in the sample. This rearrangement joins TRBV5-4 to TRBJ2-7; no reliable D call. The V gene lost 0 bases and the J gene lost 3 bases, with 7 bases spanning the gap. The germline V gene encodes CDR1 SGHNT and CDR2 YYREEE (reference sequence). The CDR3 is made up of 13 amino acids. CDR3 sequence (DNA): TGTGCCAGCAGCTTGGCACCGTTCTACGAGCAGTACTTC. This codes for CASSLAPFYEQYF. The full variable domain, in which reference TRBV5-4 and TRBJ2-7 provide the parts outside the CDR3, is ETGVTQSPTHLIKTRGQQVTLRCSSQSGHNTVSWYQQALGQGPQFIFQYYREEENGRGNFPPRFSGLQFPNYSSELNVNALELDDSALYLCASSLAPFYEQYFGPGTRLTVT.

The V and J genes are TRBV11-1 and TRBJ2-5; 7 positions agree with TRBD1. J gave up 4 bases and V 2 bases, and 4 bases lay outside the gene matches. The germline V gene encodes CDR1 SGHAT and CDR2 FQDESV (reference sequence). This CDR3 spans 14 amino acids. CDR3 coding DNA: TGTGCCAGCAGCTTATTCCCAGGGGGAGAGACCCAGTACTTC. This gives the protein CASSLFPGGETQYF.

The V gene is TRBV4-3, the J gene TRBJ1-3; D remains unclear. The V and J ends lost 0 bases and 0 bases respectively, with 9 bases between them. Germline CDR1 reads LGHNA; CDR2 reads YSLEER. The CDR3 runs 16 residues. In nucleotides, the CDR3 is TGCGCCAGCAGCCAAGATCCCCTATTCTCTGGAAACACCATATATTTT. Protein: CASSQDPLFSGNTIYF.

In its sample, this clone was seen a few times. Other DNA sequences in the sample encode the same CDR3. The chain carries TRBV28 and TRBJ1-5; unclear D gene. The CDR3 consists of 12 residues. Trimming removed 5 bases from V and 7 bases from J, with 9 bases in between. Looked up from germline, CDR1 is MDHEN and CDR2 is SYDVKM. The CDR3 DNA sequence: TGTGCCAGCAGTACGGGAGGGCAGCCCCAGCATTTT. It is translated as CASSTGGQPQHF.

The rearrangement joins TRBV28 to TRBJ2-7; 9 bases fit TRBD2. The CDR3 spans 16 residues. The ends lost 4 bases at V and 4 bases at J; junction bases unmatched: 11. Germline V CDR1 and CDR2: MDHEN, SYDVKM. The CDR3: CASSSPGLALRYEQYF. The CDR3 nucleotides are TGTGCCAGCAGTTCCCCCGGACTAGCGCTACGTTACGAGCAGTACTTC.

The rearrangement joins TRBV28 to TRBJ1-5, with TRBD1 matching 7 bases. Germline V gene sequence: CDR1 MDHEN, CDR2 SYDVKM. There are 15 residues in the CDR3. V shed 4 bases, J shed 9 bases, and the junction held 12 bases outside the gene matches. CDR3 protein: CASSYADRERGPQHF. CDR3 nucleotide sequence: TGTGCCAGCAGTTACGCCGACAGGGAGAGGGGGCCCCAGCATTTT.

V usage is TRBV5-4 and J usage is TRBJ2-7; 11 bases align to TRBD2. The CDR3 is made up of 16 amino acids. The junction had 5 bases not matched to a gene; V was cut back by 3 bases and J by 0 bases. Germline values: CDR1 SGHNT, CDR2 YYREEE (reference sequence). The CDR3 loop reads CASSSSSGRSSYEQYF. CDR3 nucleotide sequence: TGTGCCAGCAGCTCCTCTAGCGGGAGGTCCTCCTACGAGCAGTACTTC. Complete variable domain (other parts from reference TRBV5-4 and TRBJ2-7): ETGVTQSPTHLIKTRGQQVTLRCSSQSGHNTVSWYQQALGQGPQFIFQYYREEENGRGNFPPRFSGLQFPNYSSELNVNALELDDSALYLCASSSSSGRSSYEQYFGPGTRLTVT.

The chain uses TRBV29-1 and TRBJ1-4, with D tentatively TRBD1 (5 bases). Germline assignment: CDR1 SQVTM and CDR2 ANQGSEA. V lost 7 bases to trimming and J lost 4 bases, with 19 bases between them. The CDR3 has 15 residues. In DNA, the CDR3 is TGCAGCGCCGCGGGGTGGCAGGGAATTAATGAAAAACTGTTTTTT. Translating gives CSAAGWQGINEKLFF. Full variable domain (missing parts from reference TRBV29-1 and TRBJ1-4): SAVISQKPSRDICQRGTSLTIQCQVDSQVTMMFWYRQQPGQSLTLIATANQGSEATYESGFVIDKFPISRPNLTFSTLTVSNMSPEDSSIYLCSAAGWQGINEKLFFGSGTQLSVL.

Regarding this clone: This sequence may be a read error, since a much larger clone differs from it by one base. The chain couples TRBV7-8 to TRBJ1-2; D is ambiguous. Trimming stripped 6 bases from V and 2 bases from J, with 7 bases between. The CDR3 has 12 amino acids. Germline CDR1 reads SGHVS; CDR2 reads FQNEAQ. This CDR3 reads CASSGQNYGYTF. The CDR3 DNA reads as TGTGCCAGCAGTGGGCAGAACTATGGCTACACCTTC. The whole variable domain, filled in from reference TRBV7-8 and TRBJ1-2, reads GAGVSQSPRYKVAKRGQDVALRCDPISGHVSLFWYQQALGQGPEFLTYFQNEAQLDKSGLPSDRFFAERPEGSVSTLKIQRTQQEDSAVYLCASSGQNYGYTFGSGTRLTVV.

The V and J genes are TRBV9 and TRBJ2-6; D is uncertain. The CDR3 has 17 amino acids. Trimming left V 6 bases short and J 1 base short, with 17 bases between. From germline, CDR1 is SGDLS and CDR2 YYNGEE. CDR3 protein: CASNDENGMSGANVLTF. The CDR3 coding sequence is TGTGCCAGCAATGATGAGAATGGGATGTCTGGGGCCAACGTCCTGACTTTC. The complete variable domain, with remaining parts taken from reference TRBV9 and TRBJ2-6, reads DSGVTQTPKHLITATGQRVTLRCSPRSGDLSVYWYQQSLDQGLQFLIQYYNGEERAKGNILERFSAQQFPDLHSELNLSSLELGDSALYFCASNDENGMSGANVLTFGAGSRLTVL.

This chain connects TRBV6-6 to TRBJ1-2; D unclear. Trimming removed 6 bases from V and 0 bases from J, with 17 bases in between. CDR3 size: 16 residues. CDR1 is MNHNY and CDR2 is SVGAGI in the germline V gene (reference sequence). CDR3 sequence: CASSKGGVSPNYGYTF. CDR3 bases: TGTGCCAGCAGCAAAGGTGGGGTTAGCCCTAACTATGGCTACACCTTC.

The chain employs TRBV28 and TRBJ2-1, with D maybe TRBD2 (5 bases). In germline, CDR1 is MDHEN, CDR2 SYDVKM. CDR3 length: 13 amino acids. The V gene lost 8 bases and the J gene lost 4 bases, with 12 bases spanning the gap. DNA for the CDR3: TGTGCCAGCGGAGCGGATAATTACAATGAGCAGTTCTTC. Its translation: CASGADNYNEQFF.

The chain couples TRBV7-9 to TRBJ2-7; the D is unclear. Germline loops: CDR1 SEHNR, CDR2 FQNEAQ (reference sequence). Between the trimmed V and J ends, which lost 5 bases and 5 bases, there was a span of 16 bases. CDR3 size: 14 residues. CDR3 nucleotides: TGTGCCAGCAGCAGATTAGGAGTTTCAAACGAGCAGTACTTC. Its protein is CASSRLGVSNEQYF.

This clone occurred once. The CDR3 is CASNSKTGVSYGYTF. The DNA for the CDR3 is TGTGCCAGTAACTCTAAGACAGGGGTTTCCTATGGCTACACCTTC. The chain joins TRBV19 to TRBJ1-2, with TRBD1 identical over 8 bases. V was clipped by 7 bases and J by 4 bases; unmatched bases: 11. The CDR3 is made up of 15 amino acids. From germline, CDR1 is LNHDA and CDR2 SQIVND (reference sequence).

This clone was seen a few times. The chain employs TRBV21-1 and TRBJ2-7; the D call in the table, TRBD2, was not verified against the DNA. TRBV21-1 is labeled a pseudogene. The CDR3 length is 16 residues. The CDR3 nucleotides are TGTGCCAGCAGCAAAAACGGCGGGAGGGCCCCCGGCGAGCAGTACTTC. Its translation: CASSKNGGRAPGEQYF.

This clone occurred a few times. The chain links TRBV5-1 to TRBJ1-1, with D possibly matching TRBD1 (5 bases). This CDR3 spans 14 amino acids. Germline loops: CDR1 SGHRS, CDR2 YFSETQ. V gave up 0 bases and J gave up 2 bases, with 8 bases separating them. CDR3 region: CASSLGGINTEAFF. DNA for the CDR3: TGCGCCAGCAGCTTGGGGGGGATTAACACTGAAGCTTTCTTT.

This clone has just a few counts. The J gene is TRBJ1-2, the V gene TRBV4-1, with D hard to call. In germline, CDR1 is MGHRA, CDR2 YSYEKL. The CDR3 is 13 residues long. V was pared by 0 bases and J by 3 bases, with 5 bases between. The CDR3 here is CASSQDPDYGYTF. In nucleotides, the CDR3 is TGCGCCAGCAGCCAAGACCCAGACTATGGCTACACCTTC.

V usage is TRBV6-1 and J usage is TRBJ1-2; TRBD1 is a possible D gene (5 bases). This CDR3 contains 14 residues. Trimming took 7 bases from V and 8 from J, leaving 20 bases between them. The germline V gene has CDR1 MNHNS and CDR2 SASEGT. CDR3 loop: CASNLREARGGYTF. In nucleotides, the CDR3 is TGTGCCAGCAATCTCAGGGAGGCCCGGGGAGGCTACACCTTC.

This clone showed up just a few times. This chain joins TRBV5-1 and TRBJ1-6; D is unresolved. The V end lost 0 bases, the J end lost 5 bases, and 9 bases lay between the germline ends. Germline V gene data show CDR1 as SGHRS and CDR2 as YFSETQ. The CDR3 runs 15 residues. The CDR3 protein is CASSLAMANNSPLHF. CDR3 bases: TGCGCCAGCAGCTTGGCCATGGCGAATAATTCACCCCTCCACTTT.

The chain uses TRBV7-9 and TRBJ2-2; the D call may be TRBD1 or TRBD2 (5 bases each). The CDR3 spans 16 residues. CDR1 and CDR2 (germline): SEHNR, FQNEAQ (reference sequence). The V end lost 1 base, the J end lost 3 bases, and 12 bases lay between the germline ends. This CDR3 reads CASSLGLGTHTGELFF. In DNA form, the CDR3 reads TGTGCCAGCAGCTTAGGGTTGGGGACCCACACCGGGGAGCTGTTTTTT.

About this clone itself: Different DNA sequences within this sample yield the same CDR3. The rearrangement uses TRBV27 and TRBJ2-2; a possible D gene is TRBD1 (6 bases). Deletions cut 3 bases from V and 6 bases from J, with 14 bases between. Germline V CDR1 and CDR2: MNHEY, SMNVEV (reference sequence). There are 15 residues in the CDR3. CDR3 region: CASSLTGRGAGELFF. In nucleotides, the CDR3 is TGTGCCAGCAGTTTGACAGGCAGGGGAGCCGGGGAGCTGTTTTTT.

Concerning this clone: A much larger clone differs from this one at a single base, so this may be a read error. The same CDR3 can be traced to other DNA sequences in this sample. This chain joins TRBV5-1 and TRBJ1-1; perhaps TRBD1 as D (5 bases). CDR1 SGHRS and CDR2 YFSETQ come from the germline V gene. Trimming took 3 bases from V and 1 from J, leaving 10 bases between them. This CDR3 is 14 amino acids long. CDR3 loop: CASSWGTANTEAFF. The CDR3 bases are TGCGCCAGCAGCTGGGGCACGGCGAACACTGAAGCTTTCTTT.

The CDR3: CASSQGDRVLYGYTF. CDR3 nucleotide sequence: TGTGCCAGCAGCCAAGGGGACAGAGTCCTCTATGGCTACACCTTC. The chain joins TRBV4-2 to TRBJ1-2; 7 bases map to TRBD1. V was clipped by 1 base and J by 4 bases; unmatched bases: 6. The CDR3 contains 15 residues. Germline CDR1 is LGHNA and CDR2 is YNFKEQ.

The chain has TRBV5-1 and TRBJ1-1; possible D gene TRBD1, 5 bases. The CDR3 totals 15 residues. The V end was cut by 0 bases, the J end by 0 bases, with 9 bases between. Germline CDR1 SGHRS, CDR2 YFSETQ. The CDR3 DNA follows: TGCGCCAGCAGCTTGGTGTGGGACTTGAACACTGAAGCTTTCTTT. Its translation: CASSLVWDLNTEAFF.

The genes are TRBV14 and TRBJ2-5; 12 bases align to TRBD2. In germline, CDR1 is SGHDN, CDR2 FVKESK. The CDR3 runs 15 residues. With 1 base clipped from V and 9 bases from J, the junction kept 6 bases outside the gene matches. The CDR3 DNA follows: TGTGCCAGCAGCCAAGGGACTAGCGGGAAAGGGGCCCAGTACTTC. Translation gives CASSQGTSGKGAQYF.

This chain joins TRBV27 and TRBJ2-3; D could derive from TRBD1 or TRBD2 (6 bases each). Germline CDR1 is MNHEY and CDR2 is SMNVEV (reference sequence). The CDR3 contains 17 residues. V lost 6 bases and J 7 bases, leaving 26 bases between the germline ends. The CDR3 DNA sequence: TGTGCCAGCAGAAGACTATTTTCGGGGGTCCAGGGGAATACGCAGTATTTT. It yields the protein CASRRLFSGVQGNTQYF.

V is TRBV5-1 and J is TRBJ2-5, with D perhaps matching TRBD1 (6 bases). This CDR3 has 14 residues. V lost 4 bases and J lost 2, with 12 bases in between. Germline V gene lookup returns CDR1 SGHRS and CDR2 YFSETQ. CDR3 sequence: CASSRGQQQETQYF. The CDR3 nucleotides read TGCGCCAGCAGCCGCGGACAGCAACAAGAGACCCAGTACTTC.

The CDR3 bases are TGTGCCAGCAGCCACCCGCGGTCTGCGGGACCATCCTACAATGAGCAGTTCTTC. Translating gives CASSHPRSAGPSYNEQFF. The chain carries TRBV4-2 and TRBJ2-1; D may be TRBD2 (6 bases). Germline V gene lookup returns CDR1 LGHNA and CDR2 YNFKEQ. The CDR3 is 18 amino acids. Trimming took off 3 bases at V and 1 base at J, with 19 bases between the two ends.